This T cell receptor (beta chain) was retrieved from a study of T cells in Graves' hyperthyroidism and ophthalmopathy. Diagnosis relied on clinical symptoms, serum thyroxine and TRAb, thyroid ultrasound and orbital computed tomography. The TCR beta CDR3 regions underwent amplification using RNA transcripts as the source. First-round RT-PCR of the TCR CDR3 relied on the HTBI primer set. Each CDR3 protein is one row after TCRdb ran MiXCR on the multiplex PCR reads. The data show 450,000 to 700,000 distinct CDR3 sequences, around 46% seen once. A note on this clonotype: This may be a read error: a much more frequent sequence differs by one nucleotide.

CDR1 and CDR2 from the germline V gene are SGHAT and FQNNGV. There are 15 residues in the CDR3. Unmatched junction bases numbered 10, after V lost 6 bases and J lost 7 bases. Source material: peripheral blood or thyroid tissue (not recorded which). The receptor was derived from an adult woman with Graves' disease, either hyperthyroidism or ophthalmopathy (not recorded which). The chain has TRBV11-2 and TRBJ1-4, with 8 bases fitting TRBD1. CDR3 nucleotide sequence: TGTGCCAGCAGTCCTCTTCCAGGGGGCCTTGAAAAACTGTTTTTT. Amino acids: CASSPLPGGLEKLFF.